The clone carrying this TCR beta chain showed up many times. Its antigen is unknown. V lost 8 bases and J lost 4; bases outside the gene matches: 2. In germline, CDR1 is MNHNS, CDR2 SASEGT. The CDR3 loop spans 12 amino acids. Primers for the PCR totalled 60 Vbeta and 13 Jbeta. This table comes from immunoSEQ multiplex PCR, and its TCRdb copy is limited to in-frame clones, with some not included. The table has about 150,000 clones, 65% to 85% seen once. This entry belongs to a study of cytomegalovirus exposure and HLA in healthy donors. Study results and limitations: In a later analysis, TCR beta V- and J-gene trimming was associated with a missense DCLRE1C variant.

The chain combines TRBV6-1 with TRBJ2-1, with 7 bases that match TRBD1. The source is a woman in her thirties or forties in good health and CMV-seropositive. Sequencing was done on a sample of PBMCs. CDR3 amino acids: CASWGQYNEQFF. CDR3 bases: TGTGCCAGCTGGGGACAGTACAATGAGCAGTTCTTC.